In its sample, the clone carrying this TCR beta chain was seen a few times. Its matching antigen is unknown. Trimming pared 7 bases from V and 6 bases from J, leaving 18 bases between. The germline V gene has CDR1 MGHDK and CDR2 SYGVNS. The CDR3 has 14 residues. The data were taken from a study of T-cell memory formation after mild COVID-19. General study findings and limits: Mainly in CM and EM were contracting CD4+ clones; CD8+ were in EMRA.

TCRdb ran MiXCR on the 5' RACE reads and lists one entry per CDR3 protein. This sample yields a few hundred thousand distinct CDR3 sequences, of which about 20% are seen a single time; more than 20% belongs to the top ten. This sequence was found in a man aged 18 to 29 who had mild COVID-19 (a few samples of this study predate the infection). Cell type and time point are not known. The chain combines TRBV25-1 with TRBJ1-1; maybe TRBD1 (5 bases). Material: PBMCs or a T cell subset sorted from them (not recorded which). The CDR3 nucleotides are TGTGCCAGCACACAGACCGGGGGATCCTCTGAAGCTTTCTTT. Protein sequence: CASTQTGGSSEAFF.